One sample yielded the 6 T cell receptor beta chains listed below, sequenced in a study of blood T cells in healthy people across ages (dated by TCRdb to between 2015 and 2016). The library was made by 5' RACE. Reads for this sample came from an Illumina HiSeq 2500. A second roughly 6 to 11 cycle PCR used a sample-barcoded 5' primer and a J-beta primer mix. In-frame beta chains were kept once TCRdb had trimmed the public reads at Q25 with fastp and called clones with MiXCR. Rows with one shared CDR3 protein collapse into an entry with the most common genes and DNA. The sample table shows some 780,000 distinct CDR3 sequences, and about 61% are seen once. The ten largest clones take up 25% to 30% of the sample. Sequenced material: blood. These receptors all stem from a man aged 40-50 years in good health.

This clonotype turned up a few times. This sequence joins TRBV20-1 and TRBJ2-7; the match to TRBD1 covers 8 bases. The CDR3 covers 15 residues. V trimming: 4 bases; J trimming: 0 bases; junction bases outside the gene matches: 8. CDR1 is DFQATT, CDR2 SNEGSKA, per germline (reference sequence). Here the CDR3 DNA reads TGCAGTGCTAACCCGGGACAGGCGAGCTCCTACGAGCAGTACTTC. This codes for CSANPGQASSYEQYF.

This clonotype was counted once. This chain uses TRBV10-3 with TRBJ2-5; the D is unclear. Germline-derived CDR1 and CDR2 are ENHRY and SYGVKD. There are 14 residues in the CDR3. V lost 0 bases and J 1 base, leaving 6 bases between the germline ends. The CDR3 nucleotides are TGTGCCATCAGTGAGTCAAGGGCCCAAGAGACCCAGTACTTC. Encoded protein: CAISESRAQETQYF.

In DNA form, the CDR3 reads TGCAGTGCTGGAAGCCGGGACAGGGGGTCGTCGGCTTTCTTT. This gives the protein CSAGSRDRGSSAFF. This chain links TRBV20-1 with TRBJ1-1; TRBD1 matches 11 bases. Trimming removed 5 bases from V and 11 bases from J; junction bases left unmatched: 13. The CDR3 sequence is 14 residues long. Germline CDR1 and CDR2: DFQATT and SNEGSKA (reference sequence).

This clonotype came up a few times. The genes are TRBV28 and TRBJ1-2; 7 bases are shared with TRBD1. V lost 3 bases, J lost 0 bases, and 7 bases stayed unmatched. Germline V CDR1 and CDR2: MDHEN, SYDVKM. This CDR3 comprises 16 residues. The CDR3 here is CASSLFQGVANYGYTF. CDR3 sequence (DNA): TGTGCCAGCAGTTTGTTCCAGGGGGTAGCTAACTATGGCTACACCTTC.

The rearrangement uses TRBV29-1 and TRBJ1-1; a possible D gene is TRBD1 (5 bases). Germline CDR1 and CDR2: SQVTM and ANQGSEA. This CDR3 comprises 12 residues. The V end was cut by 7 bases, the J end by 1 base, with 10 bases between. CDR3 DNA: TGCAGCGCCGGGGGGGGGAACACTGAAGCTTTCTTT. Translation: CSAGGGNTEAFF.

This clonotype has only a few counts. The chain carries TRBV5-1 and TRBJ2-7, with 10 bases lining up with TRBD2. Germline values: CDR1 SGHRS, CDR2 YFSETQ. This CDR3 comprises 15 residues. The V segment lost 4 bases and the J segment 4 bases; nucleotides outside the gene matches: 8. CDR3 sequence reads: CASSPGLAVKYEQYF. CDR3 nucleotides: TGCGCCAGCAGCCCCGGACTAGCGGTAAAATACGAGCAGTACTTC. The full variable domain, completed using reference TRBV5-1 and TRBJ2-7, is KAGVTQTPRYLIKTRGQQVTLSCSPISGHRSVSWYQQTPGQGLQFLFEYFSETQRNKGNFPGRFSGRQFSNSRSEMNVSTLELGDSALYLCASSPGLAVKYEQYFGPGTRLTVT.